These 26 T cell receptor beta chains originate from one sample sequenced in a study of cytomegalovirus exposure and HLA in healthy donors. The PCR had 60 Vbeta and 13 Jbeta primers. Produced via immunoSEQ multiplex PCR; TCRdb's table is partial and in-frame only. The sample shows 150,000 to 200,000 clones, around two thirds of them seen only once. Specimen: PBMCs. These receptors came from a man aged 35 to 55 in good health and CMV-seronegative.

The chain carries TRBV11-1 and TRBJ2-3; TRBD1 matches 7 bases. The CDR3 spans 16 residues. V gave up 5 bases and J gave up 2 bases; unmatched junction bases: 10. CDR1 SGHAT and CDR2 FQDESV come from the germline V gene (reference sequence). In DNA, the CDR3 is TGTGCCAGCAGCACGCGGACAGGCGGCGTCACAGATACGCAGTATTTT. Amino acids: CASSTRTGGVTDTQYF.

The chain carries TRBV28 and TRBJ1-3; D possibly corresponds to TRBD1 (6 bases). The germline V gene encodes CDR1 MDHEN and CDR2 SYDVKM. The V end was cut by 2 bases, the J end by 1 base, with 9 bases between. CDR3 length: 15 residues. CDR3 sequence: CASSLPQGSGNTIYF. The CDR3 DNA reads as TGTGCCAGCAGTTTACCTCAGGGGTCTGGAAACACCATATATTTT.

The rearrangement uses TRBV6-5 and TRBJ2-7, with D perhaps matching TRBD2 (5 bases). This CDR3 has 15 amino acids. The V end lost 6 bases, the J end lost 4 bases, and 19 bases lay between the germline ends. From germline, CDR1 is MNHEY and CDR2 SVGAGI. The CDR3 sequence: CASSPLTGLGYEQYF. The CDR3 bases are TGTGCCAGCAGCCCCCTGACGGGGTTAGGATACGAGCAGTACTTC.

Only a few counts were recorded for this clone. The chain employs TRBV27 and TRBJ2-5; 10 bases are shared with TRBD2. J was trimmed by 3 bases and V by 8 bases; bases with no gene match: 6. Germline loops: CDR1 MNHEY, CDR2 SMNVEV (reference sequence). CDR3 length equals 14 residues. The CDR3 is CASEESGGEETQYF. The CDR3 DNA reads TGTGCCAGCGAGGAGAGCGGGGGGGAAGAGACCCAGTACTTC.

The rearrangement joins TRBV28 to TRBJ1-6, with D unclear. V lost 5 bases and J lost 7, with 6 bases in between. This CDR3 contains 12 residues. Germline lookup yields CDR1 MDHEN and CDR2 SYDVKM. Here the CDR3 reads CASSEGNSPLHF. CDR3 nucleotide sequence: TGTGCCAGCAGTGAGGGAAATTCACCCCTCCACTTT. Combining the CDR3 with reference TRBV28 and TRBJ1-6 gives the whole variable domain DVKVTQSSRYLVKRTGEKVFLECVQDMDHENMFWYRQDPGLGLRLIYFSYDVKMKEKGDIPEGYSVSREKKERFSLILESASTNQTSMYLCASSEGNSPLHFGNGTRLTVT.

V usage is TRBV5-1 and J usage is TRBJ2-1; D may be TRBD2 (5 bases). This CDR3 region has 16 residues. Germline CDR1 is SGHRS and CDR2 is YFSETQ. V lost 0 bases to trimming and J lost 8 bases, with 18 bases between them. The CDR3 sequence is CASSLVGGGSGDEQFF. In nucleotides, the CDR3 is TGCGCCAGCAGCTTGGTAGGAGGTGGGTCCGGCGATGAGCAGTTCTTC.

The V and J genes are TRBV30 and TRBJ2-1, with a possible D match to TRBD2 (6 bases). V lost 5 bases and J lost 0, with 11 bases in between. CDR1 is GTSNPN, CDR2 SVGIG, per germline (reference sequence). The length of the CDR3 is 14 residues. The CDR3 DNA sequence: TGTGCCTGGGCTCGGGACTCCTCCTACAATGAGCAGTTCTTC. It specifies CAWARDSSYNEQFF. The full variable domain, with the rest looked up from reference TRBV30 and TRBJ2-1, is SQTIHQWPATLVQPVGSPLSLECTVEGTSNPNLYWYRQAAGRGLQLLFYSVGIGQISSEVPQNLSASRPQDRQFILSSKKLLLSDSGFYLCAWARDSSYNEQFFGPGTRLTVL.

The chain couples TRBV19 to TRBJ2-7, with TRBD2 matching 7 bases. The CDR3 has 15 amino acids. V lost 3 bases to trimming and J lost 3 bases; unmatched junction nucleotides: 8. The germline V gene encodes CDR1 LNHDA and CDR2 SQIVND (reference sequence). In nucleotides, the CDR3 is TGTGCCAGTAGTATGGGTGGCGGGAGCGTCTACGAGCAGTACTTC. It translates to CASSMGGGSVYEQYF.

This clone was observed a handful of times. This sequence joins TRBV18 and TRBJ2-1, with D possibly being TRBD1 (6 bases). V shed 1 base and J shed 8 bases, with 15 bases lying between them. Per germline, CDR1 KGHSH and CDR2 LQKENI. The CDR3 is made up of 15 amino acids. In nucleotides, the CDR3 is TGTGCCAGCTCACCACAAGGAGTGGGGGCCGATGAGCAGTTCTTC. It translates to CASSPQGVGADEQFF.

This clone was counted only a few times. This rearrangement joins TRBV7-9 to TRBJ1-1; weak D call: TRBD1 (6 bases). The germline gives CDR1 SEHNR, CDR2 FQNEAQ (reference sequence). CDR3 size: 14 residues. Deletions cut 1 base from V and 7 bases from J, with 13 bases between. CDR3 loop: CASSLGTEKGEAFF. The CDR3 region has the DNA TGTGCCAGCAGCTTAGGGACAGAGAAGGGTGAAGCTTTCTTT.

The CDR3 DNA reads as TGCGCCAGCAGCCAAGGGACAGACACCGGGGAGCTGTTTTTT. Amino acids: CASSQGTDTGELFF. This rearrangement joins TRBV4-1 to TRBJ2-2; perhaps TRBD1 as D (6 bases). The germline gives CDR1 MGHRA, CDR2 YSYEKL. V was clipped by 1 base and J by 3 bases, with 6 bases between them. The CDR3 is made up of 14 amino acids.

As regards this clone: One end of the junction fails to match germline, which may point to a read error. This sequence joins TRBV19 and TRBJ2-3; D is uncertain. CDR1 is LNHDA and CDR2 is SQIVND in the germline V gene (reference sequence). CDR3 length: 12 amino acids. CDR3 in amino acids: CASSLDSETQYF. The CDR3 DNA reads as TGTGCCAGTAGTCTCGACTCAGAGACGCAGTATTTT.

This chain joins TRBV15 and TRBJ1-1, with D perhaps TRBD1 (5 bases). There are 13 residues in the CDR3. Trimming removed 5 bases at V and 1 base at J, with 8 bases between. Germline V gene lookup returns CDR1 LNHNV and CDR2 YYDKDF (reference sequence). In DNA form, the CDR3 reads TGTGCCACCAGCCGACAGCAGAACACTGAAGCTTTCTTT. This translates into CATSRQQNTEAFF.

CDR3 sequence: CASLGPGGNTIYF. The DNA of the CDR3 is TGTGCCAGCTTGGGCCCAGGTGGAAACACCATATATTTT. The V call is TRBV6-1, the J call TRBJ1-3; D gene ambiguous. Between the trimmed V and J ends, which lost 8 bases and 3 bases, there was a span of 11 bases. Per the germline V gene, CDR1 is MNHNS and CDR2 is SASEGT. CDR3 length: 13 residues.

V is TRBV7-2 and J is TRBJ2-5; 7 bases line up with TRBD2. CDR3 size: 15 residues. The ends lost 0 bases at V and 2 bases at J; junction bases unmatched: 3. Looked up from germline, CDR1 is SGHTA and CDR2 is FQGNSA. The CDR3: CASSLAYGGQETQYF. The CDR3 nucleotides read TGTGCCAGCAGCTTAGCTTACGGGGGGCAAGAGACCCAGTACTTC.

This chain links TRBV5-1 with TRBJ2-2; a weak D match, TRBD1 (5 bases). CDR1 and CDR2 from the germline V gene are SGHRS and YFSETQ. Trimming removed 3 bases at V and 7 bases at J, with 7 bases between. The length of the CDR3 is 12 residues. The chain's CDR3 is CASSSDSGELFF. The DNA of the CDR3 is TGCGCCAGCAGCTCAGACAGCGGGGAGCTGTTTTTT.

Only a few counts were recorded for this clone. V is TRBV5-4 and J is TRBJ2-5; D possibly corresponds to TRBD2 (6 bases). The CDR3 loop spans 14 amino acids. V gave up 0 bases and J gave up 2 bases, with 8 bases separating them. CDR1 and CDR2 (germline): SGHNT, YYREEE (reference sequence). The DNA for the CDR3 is TGTGCCAGCAGCTTGGCCAGCGGGCAAGAGACCCAGTACTTC. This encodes CASSLASGQETQYF. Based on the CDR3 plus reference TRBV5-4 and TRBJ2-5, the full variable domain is ETGVTQSPTHLIKTRGQQVTLRCSSQSGHNTVSWYQQALGQGPQFIFQYYREEENGRGNFPPRFSGLQFPNYSSELNVNALELDDSALYLCASSLASGQETQYFGPGTRLLVL.

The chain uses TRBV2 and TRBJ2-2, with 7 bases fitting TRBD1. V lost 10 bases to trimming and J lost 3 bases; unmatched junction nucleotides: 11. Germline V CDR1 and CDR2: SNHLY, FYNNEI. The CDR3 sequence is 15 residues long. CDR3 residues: CATRHGTGDTGELFF. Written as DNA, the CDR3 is TGTGCCACCAGGCACGGAACAGGGGACACCGGGGAGCTGTTTTTT.

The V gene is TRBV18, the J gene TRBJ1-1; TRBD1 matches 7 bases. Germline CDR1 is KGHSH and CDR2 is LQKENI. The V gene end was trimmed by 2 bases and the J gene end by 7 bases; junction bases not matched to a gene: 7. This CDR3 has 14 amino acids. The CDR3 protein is CASSPSTGDGEAFF. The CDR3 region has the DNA TGTGCCAGCTCACCATCAACAGGGGATGGTGAAGCTTTCTTT.

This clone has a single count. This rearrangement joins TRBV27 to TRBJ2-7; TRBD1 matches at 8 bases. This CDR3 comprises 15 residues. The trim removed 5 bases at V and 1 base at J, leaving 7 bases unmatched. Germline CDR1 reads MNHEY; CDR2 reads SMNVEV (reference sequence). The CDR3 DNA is TGTGCCAGCAGTCGTGGACAGGGAGGTTCCTACGAGCAGTACTTC. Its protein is CASSRGQGGSYEQYF.

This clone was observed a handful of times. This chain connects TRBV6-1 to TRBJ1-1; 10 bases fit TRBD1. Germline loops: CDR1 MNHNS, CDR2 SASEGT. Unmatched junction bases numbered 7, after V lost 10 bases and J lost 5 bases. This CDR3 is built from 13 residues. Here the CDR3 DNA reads TGTGCCACCAATAGACAGGGGGCAACTGAAGCTTTCTTT. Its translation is CATNRQGATEAFF.

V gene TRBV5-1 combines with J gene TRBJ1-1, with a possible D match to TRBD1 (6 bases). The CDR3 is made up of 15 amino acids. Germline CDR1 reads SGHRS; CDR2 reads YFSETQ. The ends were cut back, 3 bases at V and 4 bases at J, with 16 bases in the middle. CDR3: CASSSNPTGTTEAFF. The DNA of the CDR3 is TGCGCCAGCAGCTCCAACCCTACAGGGACCACTGAAGCTTTCTTT.

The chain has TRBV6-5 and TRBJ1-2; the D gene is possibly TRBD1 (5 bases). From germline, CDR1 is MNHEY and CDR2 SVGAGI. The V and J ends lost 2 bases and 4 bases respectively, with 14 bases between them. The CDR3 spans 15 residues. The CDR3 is CASSYGRGGPYGYTF. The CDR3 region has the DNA TGTGCCAGCAGTTACGGGCGGGGCGGCCCCTATGGCTACACCTTC.

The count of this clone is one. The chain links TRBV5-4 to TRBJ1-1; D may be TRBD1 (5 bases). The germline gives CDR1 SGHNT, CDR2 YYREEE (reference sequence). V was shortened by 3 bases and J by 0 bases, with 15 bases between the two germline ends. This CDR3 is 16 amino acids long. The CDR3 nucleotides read TGTGCCAGCAGCTCAAAAACGCAGGGCGTGAACACTGAAGCTTTCTTT. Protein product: CASSSKTQGVNTEAFF.

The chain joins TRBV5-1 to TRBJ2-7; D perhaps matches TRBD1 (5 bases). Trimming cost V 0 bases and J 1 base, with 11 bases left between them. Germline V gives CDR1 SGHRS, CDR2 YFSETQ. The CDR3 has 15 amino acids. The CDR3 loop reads CASSLEGHMSYEQYF. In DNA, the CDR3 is TGCGCCAGCAGCTTGGAAGGACATATGTCCTACGAGCAGTACTTC.

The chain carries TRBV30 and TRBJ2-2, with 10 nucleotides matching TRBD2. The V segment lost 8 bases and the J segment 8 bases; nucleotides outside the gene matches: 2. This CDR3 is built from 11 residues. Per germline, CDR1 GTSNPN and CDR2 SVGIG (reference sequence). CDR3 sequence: CARGLAGELFF. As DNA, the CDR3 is TGTGCCCGGGGACTAGCGGGGGAGCTGTTTTTT.